This TCR beta chain was identified in a study of CD8 T cells in ankylosing spondylitis. About this clonotype: As yet, its antigen is unknown.

Quantitative molecular-barcoded 5'-RACE generated the TCR beta libraries. TCRdb re-called the 5' RACE reads with MiXCR, one entry per CDR3 protein. The sample lists about 360,000 distinct CDR3 sequences, 20% to 25% occurring once. Study-wide findings and caveats: Matched synovial fluid from ankylosing spondylitis patients was reported to be enriched for disease-linked clones.

Specimen: blood, either unsorted or a sorted T cell fraction (not recorded which). The origin of this receptor is a male donor with ankylosing spondylitis or in good health (not recorded which).

CDR3 DNA: TGTGCCAGCAGTTTCGTGGTCTCTGGGGCCAACGTCCTGACTTTC. It codes for CASSFVVSGANVLTF. The rearrangement links TRBV12-3 or TRBV12-4 to TRBJ2-6; D remains unclear. This CDR3 contains 15 residues. V lost 3 bases and J lost 0, with 6 bases in between.